The rows below give T cell receptor beta chains drawn from one sample of a study of post-analysis software for immune sequencing data. One entry per CDR3 protein, called by TCRdb with MiXCR from the PCR reads. Among about 620,000 distinct CDR3 sequences, roughly 40% were seen once, and the ten largest hold under 2%. The material sequenced was blood. The receptors were gathered from a girl aged 5-17 years with multiple sclerosis. Both conserved end residues are part of each CDR3. A D gene is named only where the DNA matches it firmly. Clone size appears in some rows only: once, few, many, or a class for an expanded clone.

15,TRBD2,TRBJ2-1,.,TRBV25-1,CASTPRTSGRNEQFF,TGTGCCAGCACGCCCCGGACTAGCGGGAGGAATGAGCAGTTCTTC
16,TRBD2,TRBJ2-5,.,TRBV10-3,CAISNLAGASQETQYF,TGTGCCATCAGTAATCTAGCGGGAGCCAGCCAAGAGACCCAGTACTTC
15,.,TRBJ2-1,.,TRBV7-9,CASSSPRASYNEQFF,TGTGCCAGCAGTTCTCCTCGGGCCTCCTACAATGAGCAGTTCTTC
15,.,TRBJ2-3,few,TRBV6-5,CASSPRGLNTDTQYF,TGTGCCAGCAGTCCACGAGGGCTTAACACAGATACGCAGTATTTT
14,.,TRBJ1-1,.,TRBV6-5,CASSYKGHFTEAFF,TGTGCCAGCAGTTACAAGGGACATTTCACTGAAGCTTTCTTT
16,.,TRBJ1-2,.,TRBV12-3/TRBV12-4,CASSLGQGVFNYGYTF,TGTGCCAGCTCTCTTGGGCAGGGTGTTTTTAACTATGGCTACACCTTC
15,.,TRBJ2-5,.,TRBV2,CASIETGLARETQYF,TGTGCCAGCATCGAAACGGGTCTAGCGAGGGAGACCCAGTACTTC
14,TRBD1,TRBJ2-1,few,TRBV3-1,CASSPGTGVSEQFF,TGTGCCAGCAGCCCGGGGACAGGGGTGAGCGAGCAGTTCTTC
16,TRBD2,TRBJ2-1,.,TRBV7-6,CASSLMGEGRGNEQFF,TGTGCCAGCAGCCTTATGGGGGAGGGTCGAGGCAATGAGCAGTTCTTC
17,TRBD1,TRBJ2-7,.,TRBV5-6,CASSTGTGGLGLYEQYF,TGTGCCAGCAGCACCGGGACAGGGGGTTTAGGACTTTACGAGCAGTACTTC
13,.,TRBJ2-1,few,TRBV12-3/TRBV12-4,CASRRTANNEQFF,TGTGCCAGCAGGCGGACTGCAAACAATGAGCAGTTCTTC
16,.,TRBJ2-5,.,TRBV20-1,CSVQTSNRGRGETQYF,TGCAGTGTCCAAACCTCCAACAGGGGGAGGGGGGAGACCCAGTACTTC
17,TRBD2,TRBJ2-3,few,TRBV7-9,CASSFTGSSGSTDTQYF,TGTGCCAGCAGCTTTACCGGGTCTAGCGGGAGCACAGATACGCAGTATTTT
15,TRBD1,TRBJ2-7,.,TRBV12-3/TRBV12-4,CASSPPTGLGYEQYF,TGTGCCAGCAGTCCACCGACAGGGTTAGGCTACGAGCAGTACTTC
13,.,TRBJ2-1,.,TRBV12-3/TRBV12-4,CASSERTYNEQFF,TGTGCCAGCAGTGAGCGGACCTACAATGAGCAGTTCTTC
15,TRBD2,TRBJ2-1,few,TRBV7-2,CASSLSGRDDNEQFF,TGTGCCAGCAGCTTAAGCGGGAGGGACGACAATGAGCAGTTCTTC
14,.,TRBJ1-1,.,TRBV28,CALGRRLMNTEAFF,TGTGCCCTCGGCAGGAGACTCATGAACACTGAAGCTTTCTTT
14,.,TRBJ2-5,.,TRBV29-1,CSVGGFRREETQYF,TGCAGCGTTGGGGGATTCCGGCGGGAAGAGACCCAGTACTTC
17,.,TRBJ1-5,few,TRBV4-1,CVSSQEPPARGNQPQHF,TGCGTCAGCAGCCAAGAACCCCCTGCCAGGGGCAATCAGCCCCAGCATTTT
14,.,TRBJ2-3,few,TRBV7-9,CASSPLTSTDTQYF,TGTGCCAGCAGCCCCTTAACTAGCACAGATACGCAGTATTTT
13,.,TRBJ2-5,few,TRBV11-1,CASSFAGDETQYF,TGTGCCAGCAGCTTCGCAGGTGATGAGACCCAGTACTTC
19,TRBD2,TRBJ2-7,.,TRBV12-3/TRBV12-4,CASSLEAHIAGDRAYEQYF,TGTGCCAGCAGTTTAGAGGCCCACATAGCGGGGGACCGAGCCTACGAGCAGTACTTC
15,TRBD2,TRBJ2-5,.,TRBV20-1,CSARTSGRAGETQYF,TGCAGTGCCCGGACTAGCGGGAGGGCCGGGGAGACCCAGTACTTC
12,.,TRBJ1-1,many,TRBV6-5,CASSQAGRVAFF,TGTGCCAGCAGCCAAGCGGGCAGGGTAGCTTTCTTT
15,TRBD2,TRBJ2-3,few,TRBV20-1,CSVILAGRRTDTQYF,TGCAGTGTCATCCTAGCGGGGAGGAGAACAGATACGCAGTATTTT
17,TRBD2,TRBJ2-6,few,TRBV11-2,CASSSGGTYSGANVLTF,TGTGCCAGCAGCTCGGGGGGAACCTACTCTGGGGCCAACGTCCTGACTTTC
15,TRBD1,TRBJ1-5,.,TRBV12-3/TRBV12-4,CASIPLGTGLQPQHF,TGTGCCAGCATTCCCCTCGGGACAGGTCTCCAGCCCCAGCATTTT
13,.,TRBJ1-2,.,TRBV7-9,CASSRGEVHGYTF,TGTGCCAGCAGCCGAGGGGAGGTGCATGGCTACACCTTC
12,.,TRBJ1-2,.,TRBV11-3,CASSVGDGGYTF,TGTGCCAGCAGCGTAGGGGACGGAGGCTACACCTTC
15,TRBD2,TRBJ2-5,.,TRBV20-1,CSASPSGGGHETQYF,TGCAGTGCTAGTCCTAGCGGGGGGGGACACGAGACCCAGTACTTC
12,.,TRBJ2-3,.,TRBV20-1,CSARVTPRNQYF,TGCAGTGCTAGAGTAACACCAAGGAACCAGTATTTT
12,.,TRBJ1-1,.,TRBV12-3/TRBV12-4,CASTGDVTEAFF,TGTGCCAGCACCGGGGACGTCACTGAAGCTTTCTTT
15,TRBD2,TRBJ2-1,once,TRBV5-1,CASSLLAGAVNEQFF,TGCGCCAGCAGCTTGCTAGCGGGAGCGGTCAATGAGCAGTTCTTC
15,TRBD1,TRBJ2-1,.,TRBV9,CASSAGTESYNEQFF,TGTGCCAGCAGCGCCGGGACAGAGTCCTACAATGAGCAGTTCTTC
14,.,TRBJ1-2,.,TRBV5-1,CASSLDRANMDYTF,TGCGCCAGCAGCTTGGACAGGGCGAATATGGACTACACCTTC
15,.,TRBJ1-1,.,TRBV6-2/TRBV6-3,CASSPGLLMNTEAFF,TGTGCCAGCAGTCCGGGACTGCTCATGAACACCGAAGCTTTCTTT
14,.,TRBJ1-1,.,TRBV6-5,CASRSPGRGTEAFF,TGTGCCAGCAGGTCACCAGGGCGAGGCACTGAAGCTTTCTTT
17,TRBD2,TRBJ2-5,few,TRBV5-1,CASSLSGTSGPQETQYF,TGCGCCAGCAGCCTCTCCGGGACTAGCGGGCCACAAGAGACCCAGTACTTC
15,.,TRBJ2-1,.,TRBV11-3,CASSLPGGPYNEQFF,TGTGCCAGCAGCCTCCCCGGAGGCCCCTACAATGAGCAGTTCTTC
12,.,TRBJ2-7,.,TRBV7-2,CASSSYLSQQYF,TGTGCCAGCAGCTCCTATTTATCACAGCAGTACTTC
15,.,TRBJ2-5,few,TRBV24-1,CATSEGSGYQETQYF,TGTGCCACCAGTGAGGGTTCGGGGTACCAAGAGACCCAGTACTTC
12,.,TRBJ2-5,.,TRBV11-2,CASTPGGETQYF,TGTGCCAGCACCCCCGGAGGAGAGACCCAGTACTTC
15,TRBD2,TRBJ2-1,once,TRBV20-1,CSARTSGVSYNEQFF,TGCAGTGCTAGGACTAGCGGGGTATCCTACAATGAGCAGTTCTTC
11,.,TRBJ2-1,few,TRBV7-2,CASSDRNEQFF,TGTGCCAGCAGCGACCGGAATGAGCAGTTCTTC
13,.,TRBJ2-4,once,TRBV29-1,CSVEIQAKNIQYF,TGCAGCGTTGAGATCCAAGCCAAAAACATTCAGTACTTC
14,TRBD2,TRBJ2-3,.,TRBV20-1,CSAGLAGGTDTQYF,TGCAGTGCTGGACTAGCGGGGGGAACAGATACGCAGTATTTT
16,TRBD1,TRBJ2-7,.,TRBV7-9,CASSLGDGQGTYEQYF,TGTGCCAGCAGCTTAGGAGATGGACAGGGTACCTACGAGCAGTACTTC
15,TRBD2,TRBJ2-7,.,TRBV12-3/TRBV12-4,CASSLASGSTHEQYF,TGTGCCAGCAGTTTAGCAAGCGGGAGTACCCACGAGCAGTACTTC
14,TRBD1,TRBJ2-7,.,TRBV7-9,CASSFPGGNYEQYF,TGTGCCAGCAGCTTTCCAGGGGGCAACTACGAGCAGTACTTC
14,TRBD2,TRBJ2-4,.,TRBV20-1,CSAYSGGAKNIQYF,TGCAGTGCTTATAGCGGGGGAGCCAAAAACATTCAGTACTTC
15,.,TRBJ2-1,.,TRBV12-3/TRBV12-4,CASSSNWGTYNEQFF,TGTGCCAGCAGTTCCAATTGGGGGACCTACAATGAGCAGTTCTTC
17,.,TRBJ1-2,.,TRBV20-1,CSATPPSQGSIDYGYTF,TGCAGTGCTACCCCACCCTCGCAGGGGAGTATCGACTATGGCTACACCTTC
11,.,TRBJ2-1,.,TRBV6-2/TRBV6-3,CASRVEDEQFF,TGTGCCAGCAGAGTAGAGGATGAGCAGTTCTTC
14,.,TRBJ2-5,.,TRBV15,CATTRPGDMETQYF,TGTGCCACCACCCGCCCGGGGGATATGGAGACCCAGTACTTC
16,TRBD2,TRBJ2-3,.,TRBV12-3/TRBV12-4,CASSLIAGDGTDTQYF,TGTGCCAGCAGTTTAATTGCGGGGGACGGCACAGATACGCAGTATTTT
16,TRBD2,TRBJ2-5,once,TRBV5-5,CASSLPTSGGGETQYF,TGTGCCAGCAGCCTCCCAACTAGCGGGGGAGGTGAGACCCAGTACTTC
16,.,TRBJ1-3,.,TRBV20-1,CSARDPEDGAGNTIYF,TGCAGTGCTAGAGACCCGGAGGACGGGGCTGGAAACACCATATATTTT